This record concerns one TCR beta chain sequence. As yet, its antigen is unknown. CDR1 SGHDT and CDR2 YYEEEE come from the germline V gene. V was pared by 4 bases and J by 2 bases, with 19 bases between. The CDR3 sequence is 17 residues long. The data were obtained in a study of post-analysis software for immune sequencing data. Study context: Relapsing-remitting, secondary progressive and progressive-relapsing multiple sclerosis were all included among the disease courses. Overall study results and limits: Batch-mates among the samples co-clustered strongly by F measure. Controls had significantly higher normalized Chao1 diversity than multiple sclerosis patients. About 5 TRBV segments occurring more often in patients than controls included TRBV5-6, TRBV5-1 and TRBV20-1.

Unique molecular identifiers tagged the TCR beta cDNA libraries. Out of about 0.9 to 10 million T cells, a few hundred thousand cDNA molecules were generated. TCRdb ran MiXCR on the PCR reads and lists one entry per CDR3 protein. The data hold fewer than 850,000 distinct CDR3 sequences, with 46% observed a single time. The clonotype was recovered from a girl between 5 and 17 years old with multiple sclerosis. V and J are TRBV5-6 and TRBJ2-4; possibly TRBD1 or TRBD2 for D (6 bases each). The sample taken for sequencing was blood. Here the CDR3 reads CASSQQGGTITKNIQYF. For the CDR3, the DNA is TGTGCCAGCAGCCAACAGGGCGGGACGATAACCAAAAACATTCAGTACTTC.